The rows below give T cell receptor beta chains drawn from one sample of a study of T cell repertoires in ileal Crohn's disease. The repertoire was sequenced with immunoSEQ multiplex PCR; TCRdb's copy has only in-frame clones and lacks some. The sample records 3,000 to 4,000 clones, more than 65% being singletons. Sequencing used ileal tissue. Every receptor here comes from an adult with Crohn's disease. Each CDR3 is given with its conserved first and last residue. The D gene is left open where the match is weak. Some rows mark clone size as missing; the rest say once, few, many or name a class of expanded clone.

CDR3 DNA: TGTGCCAGCAGTTCGGTCACTGAAGCTTTCTTT
CDR3 protein: CASSSVTEAFF
J gene: TRBJ1-1
V gene: TRBV6-5
D gene: .
clone size: .

CDR3 DNA: TGTGCCAGCACCAGGGGCCACAATGAGCAGTTCTTC
CDR3 protein: CASTRGHNEQFF
J gene: TRBJ2-1
V gene: TRBV11-1
D gene: .
clone size: few

CDR3 DNA: TGTGCCAGCTCACCGGGCGGGGGACTCACAGATACGCAGTATTTT
CDR3 protein: CASSPGGGLTDTQYF
J gene: TRBJ2-3
V gene: TRBV18
D gene: TRBD2
clone size: .

CDR3 DNA: TGCGCCAGCAGCCAAACGGACAGAAACACTGAAGCTTTCTTT
CDR3 protein: CASSQTDRNTEAFF
J gene: TRBJ1-1
V gene: TRBV4-3
D gene: .
clone size: .

CDR3 DNA: TGTGCCAGCAGCTTTCGATTTGCTAGCGGGAGCACCGGGGAGCTGTTTTTT
CDR3 protein: CASSFRFASGSTGELFF
J gene: TRBJ2-2
V gene: TRBV5-8
D gene: TRBD2
clone size: .

CDR3 DNA: TGTGCCAGCACCCGATCTTTACGGGGAGGAACCGGGGAGCTGTTTTTT
CDR3 protein: CASTRSLRGGTGELFF
J gene: TRBJ2-2
V gene: TRBV7-6
D gene: .
clone size: once

CDR3 DNA: TGTGCCAGCAGCGTAGAGGGACGGGGGGATTCACCCCTCCACTTT
CDR3 protein: CASSVEGRGDSPLHF
J gene: TRBJ1-6
V gene: TRBV9
D gene: .
clone size: .

CDR3 DNA: TGCGCCAGCAGCCGAGGCAAACAGGGGGCGTGGGAAAAACTGTTTTTT
CDR3 protein: CASSRGKQGAWEKLFF
J gene: TRBJ1-4
V gene: TRBV4-3
D gene: TRBD1
clone size: .

CDR3 DNA: TGTGCCAGCAGCTTTGACAGGGGCAATGAGCAGTTCTTC
CDR3 protein: CASSFDRGNEQFF
J gene: TRBJ2-1
V gene: TRBV11-2
D gene: TRBD1
clone size: .

CDR3 DNA: TGTGCCAGCAGTCCGACAGATGGAAACACTGAAGCTTTCTTT
CDR3 protein: CASSPTDGNTEAFF
J gene: TRBJ1-1
V gene: TRBV7-9
D gene: .
clone size: .

CDR3 DNA: TGTGCCAGCAGCGCGACTACCAGTGGGGAGCAGTACTTC
CDR3 protein: CASSATTSGEQYF
J gene: TRBJ2-7
V gene: TRBV7-7
D gene: .
clone size: .

CDR3 DNA: TGCGCCAGCAGCCAAGATCATCACAGGGGGAATTCACCCCTCCACTTT
CDR3 protein: CASSQDHHRGNSPLHF
J gene: TRBJ1-6
V gene: TRBV4-3
D gene: TRBD1
clone size: .

CDR3 DNA: TGTGCCAGCAGTTTCCGGGGGACTAAAGGTCGGGGTACCGGGGAGCTGTTTTTT
CDR3 protein: CASSFRGTKGRGTGELFF
J gene: TRBJ2-2
V gene: TRBV28
D gene: TRBD2
clone size: .

CDR3 DNA: TGTGCCAGCAGCCCGGGCGCTAGCCGTTGGGAGACCCAGTACTTC
CDR3 protein: CASSPGASRWETQYF
J gene: TRBJ2-5
V gene: TRBV11-2
D gene: .
clone size: few

CDR3 DNA: TGTGCCAGCAGCTTAGATGAGGGAACAATCCATTTT
CDR3 protein: CASSLDEGTIHF
J gene: TRBJ1-5
V gene: TRBV7-2
D gene: .
clone size: .

CDR3 DNA: TGTGCCAGCAGCATGGGACTAGCTCCCTACAATGAGCAGTTCTTC
CDR3 protein: CASSMGLAPYNEQFF
J gene: TRBJ2-1
V gene: TRBV7-2
D gene: TRBD2
clone size: .

CDR3 DNA: TGTGCCAGCAGCTTACAACAGCCTTACTACGAGCAGTACTTC
CDR3 protein: CASSLQQPYYEQYF
J gene: TRBJ2-7
V gene: TRBV7-9
D gene: .
clone size: .